Detailed here is one TCR beta chain. No cognate antigen has been identified for it. No base quality values were provided; no much bigger clone lies one nucleotide off. Peripheral blood CD8+ and CD4+ T cells from healthy donors, Susac syndrome patients and multiple sclerosis patients were profiled using high-throughput TCR beta sequencing. The multiple sclerosis controls were treatment-naive patients whose relapsing-remitting disease, either stable or active, fulfilled the revised McDonald criteria. Bulk CD8+ and CD4+ T cells were purified by magnetic negative isolation, while CD8+ TEMRA cells were enriched using FACS. Blood was drawn into EDTA tubes, processed within 24 hours, and PBMCs were isolated by density gradient centrifugation. PBMCs intended for TCR sequencing were cryopreserved in liquid nitrogen and thawed later in a water bath at 37 degrees C. A purity of at least 90% was achieved for sorted or isolated CD4+, CD8+ and CD8+ TEMRA cells.

RNA was extracted using the RNeasy kit, and roughly 0.5 to 1 microgram was reverse transcribed with random hexamers. The immunoSEQ multiplex PCR assay, covering 54 Vbeta and 13 Jbeta segments, was used to amplify TCR beta CDR3 regions. PCR amplification bias was corrected by using a synthetic template baseline for primer optimization and computational correction. The paper's processing steps were these. Only productive sequences were kept, with reads annotated to V, D and J genes according to IMGT and analyzed in immunoSEQ Analyzer. Clonality was calculated as one minus the Shannon entropy normalized by log2 of the number of productive unique sequences. For each patient and control, public and private clones were evaluated among the 100 most prevalent clones. Clones were defined as Susac-specific when absent from the healthy and MS cohorts, from about 970 published viral clones and from other ImmuneACCESS disease sequences. TCRdb itself trimmed the public reads at Q25 with fastp, ran MiXCR and retained productive beta chains. Every CDR3 protein is listed once, alongside the most common genes and DNA of its rows. The V and J calls reflect TCRdb's pipeline rather than the authors' work. This sample lists 170,000 or so distinct CDR3 sequences; over 85% were detected once. The top ten clones comprise 0.09% to 0.1% of the sample.

From the germline V gene, CDR1 is SNHLY and CDR2 is FYNNEI. V ends up 8 bases short and J 7 bases short, with an unmatched junction base count of 4. The CDR3 runs 14 residues from the cysteine to the phenylalanine. Just the 42-base CDR3 DNA is kept, in frame starting at base 1. The sample comes from a study of CD8 T cells in Susac syndrome (dated by TCRdb to about 2019). With regard to the full study: Whether CD8+ T cell activation and differentiation in Susac syndrome was antigen driven was tested using repertoire sequencing.

The research as a whole found: The number of individuals in the TCR sequencing and HLA analysis was acknowledged as relatively small.

Input material: CD4+ T cells from PBMCs. The origin of this receptor is a human donor with multiple sclerosis. The chain was built from TRBV2 and TRBJ2-2; 13 bases in the middle match TRBD2. The CDR3 reads as follows: CASRLAGGNGELFF. The nucleotide sequence reads as follows: TGTGCCAGCCGACTAGCGGGAGGTAACGGGGAGCTGTTTTTT.